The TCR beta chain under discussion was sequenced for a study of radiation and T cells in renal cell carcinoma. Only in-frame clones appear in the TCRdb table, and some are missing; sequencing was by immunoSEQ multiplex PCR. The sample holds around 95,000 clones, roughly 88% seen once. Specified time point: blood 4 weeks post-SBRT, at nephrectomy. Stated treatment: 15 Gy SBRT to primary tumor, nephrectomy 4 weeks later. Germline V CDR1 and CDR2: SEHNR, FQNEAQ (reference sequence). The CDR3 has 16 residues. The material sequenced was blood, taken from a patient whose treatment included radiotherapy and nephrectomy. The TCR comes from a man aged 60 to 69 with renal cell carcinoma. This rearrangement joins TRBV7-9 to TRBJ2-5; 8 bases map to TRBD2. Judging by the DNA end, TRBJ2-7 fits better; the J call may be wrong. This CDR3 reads CASSLVRASGFYEQYF. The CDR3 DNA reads TGTGCCAGCAGCTTAGTCCGGGCTAGCGGGTTCTACGAGCAGTACTTC.